A selection of T cell receptor beta chains follows, all from one sample in a study of control samples from healthy donors and cancer patients. Assay used: immunoSEQ multiplex PCR; TCRdb lists only in-frame clones, some missing. The sample yields tens of thousands of clones, more than 85% seen once. Sequenced: PBMCs. The origin of the receptors is a woman aged 45 to 65 with head and neck cancer. Both conserved end residues are part of each CDR3. The order of the fields is CDR3 protein, V gene, J gene.

CDR3 protein: CASSLRDRDPDTQYF
V gene: TRBV6-2/TRBV6-3
J gene: TRBJ2-3

CDR3 protein: CASGSLGPYEKLFF
V gene: TRBV12-5
J gene: TRBJ1-4

CDR3 protein: CASRTIVGTGTDTQYF
V gene: TRBV19
J gene: TRBJ2-3

CDR3 protein: CSVPGYYGYTF
V gene: TRBV29-1
J gene: TRBJ1-2

CDR3 protein: CAISPETGWYEQYF
V gene: TRBV7-9
J gene: TRBJ2-7

CDR3 protein: CASSLALDTQYF
V gene: TRBV11-2
J gene: TRBJ2-3

CDR3 protein: CASSQVTGSWENTGELFF
V gene: TRBV4-3
J gene: TRBJ2-2

CDR3 protein: CASSAQDSPRGLVTSGNTIYF
V gene: TRBV9
J gene: TRBJ1-3

CDR3 protein: CASSQQGAYNEQFF
V gene: TRBV27
J gene: TRBJ2-1

CDR3 protein: CASSAIAKNIQYF
V gene: TRBV2
J gene: TRBJ2-4

CDR3 protein: CASSVEAGGPLYNEQFF
V gene: TRBV9
J gene: TRBJ2-1

CDR3 protein: CASSFPDGQGSSTNEKLFF
V gene: TRBV28
J gene: TRBJ1-4

CDR3 protein: CASSLVGVSGGKYEQYF
V gene: TRBV11-2
J gene: TRBJ2-7

CDR3 protein: CASSLTAGNTEAFF
V gene: TRBV5-1
J gene: TRBJ1-1

CDR3 protein: CASRPRTGEDEQYF
V gene: TRBV2
J gene: TRBJ2-7

CDR3 protein: CAWSVGGAGEQYF
V gene: TRBV30
J gene: TRBJ2-7

CDR3 protein: CASSPYSISTDTQYF
V gene: TRBV28
J gene: TRBJ2-3

CDR3 protein: CASSLRLAGVEQYF
V gene: TRBV5-4
J gene: TRBJ2-7

CDR3 protein: CASSPTGAVANYGYTF
V gene: TRBV28
J gene: TRBJ1-2

CDR3 protein: CASSIRDREGDEQFF
V gene: TRBV9
J gene: TRBJ2-1

CDR3 protein: CASSSQGRTGELFF
V gene: TRBV19
J gene: TRBJ2-2

CDR3 protein: CASFQWPYGYTF
V gene: TRBV19
J gene: TRBJ1-2

CDR3 protein: CASSSPGQGRKGYTF
V gene: TRBV18
J gene: TRBJ1-2

CDR3 protein: CASSQRSPGPKETQYF
V gene: TRBV3-1/TRBV3-2
J gene: TRBJ2-5

CDR3 protein: CASSQPGLAGGPSKADTQYF
V gene: TRBV3-1/TRBV3-2
J gene: TRBJ2-3

CDR3 protein: CASSLVGYRGPSEAFF
V gene: TRBV7-2
J gene: TRBJ1-1

CDR3 protein: CASSRDREITYEQYF
V gene: TRBV5-1
J gene: TRBJ2-7

CDR3 protein: CASSPRQGAGGYTF
V gene: TRBV2
J gene: TRBJ1-2

CDR3 protein: CAGQGAWQYF
V gene: TRBV10-1
J gene: TRBJ2-7

CDR3 protein: CASSLTGQGSYGYTF
V gene: TRBV5-5
J gene: TRBJ1-2

CDR3 protein: CASSLQSGTGNQPQHF
V gene: TRBV11-2
J gene: TRBJ1-5

CDR3 protein: CASSLSGSGANVLTF
V gene: TRBV11-2
J gene: TRBJ2-6

CDR3 protein: CSASLGGRSYNEQFF
V gene: TRBV20-1
J gene: TRBJ2-1

CDR3 protein: CASSYQDGVYGYTF
V gene: TRBV3-1/TRBV3-2
J gene: TRBJ1-2

CDR3 protein: CASRGQRGYQETQYF
V gene: TRBV3-1/TRBV3-2
J gene: TRBJ2-5

CDR3 protein: CASSFGRNQGGELFF
V gene: TRBV28
J gene: TRBJ2-2

CDR3 protein: CASSEALYRGSNTEAFF
V gene: TRBV6-1
J gene: TRBJ1-1

CDR3 protein: CASSFGDLGDYGYTF
V gene: TRBV5-1
J gene: TRBJ1-2

CDR3 protein: CASSFKGIAGNTIYF
V gene: TRBV5-1
J gene: TRBJ1-3

CDR3 protein: CASSLPSGIGELFF
V gene: TRBV5-1
J gene: TRBJ2-2

CDR3 protein: CASSPRDGANYGYTF
V gene: TRBV6-5
J gene: TRBJ1-2

CDR3 protein: CASSPGLGNTEAFF
V gene: TRBV19
J gene: TRBJ1-1

CDR3 protein: CASSEQVSGANVLTF
V gene: TRBV6-1
J gene: TRBJ2-6

CDR3 protein: CASSVTGTPREQYF
V gene: TRBV19
J gene: TRBJ2-7

CDR3 protein: CASTSDRGPGGYTF
V gene: TRBV2
J gene: TRBJ1-2

CDR3 protein: CASSPGRGLEDTQYF
V gene: TRBV5-1
J gene: TRBJ2-3

CDR3 protein: CASSGVGSNQPQHF
V gene: TRBV25-1
J gene: TRBJ1-5

CDR3 protein: CAIGELRVNTEAFF
V gene: TRBV10-3
J gene: TRBJ1-1

CDR3 protein: CASCQQGDGSPLHF
V gene: TRBV5-1
J gene: TRBJ1-6

CDR3 protein: CASRLASNEQFF
V gene: TRBV28
J gene: TRBJ2-1

CDR3 protein: CAWSVRRGSPLHF
V gene: TRBV30
J gene: TRBJ1-6

CDR3 protein: CASSFGSGGPYGYTF
V gene: TRBV5-4
J gene: TRBJ1-2

CDR3 protein: CATSDSSSGFSYEQYF
V gene: TRBV24-1
J gene: TRBJ2-7

CDR3 protein: CASRPDREETEAFF
V gene: TRBV5-1
J gene: TRBJ1-1

CDR3 protein: CASSQLTARTDTQYF
V gene: TRBV14
J gene: TRBJ2-3

CDR3 protein: CASTWTEYGYTF
V gene: TRBV2
J gene: TRBJ1-2

CDR3 protein: CASSVVANSGNTIYF
V gene: TRBV9
J gene: TRBJ1-3

CDR3 protein: CASSELGRGADGSYEQYF
V gene: TRBV6-1
J gene: TRBJ2-7

CDR3 protein: CASSDGRHQPQHF
V gene: TRBV6-4
J gene: TRBJ1-5